Listed here are 31 T cell receptor beta chains from one sample, sequenced in a study of vaccination effects on CD4 cells after COVID-19. For these TCRs, the target antigens are not known. Repertoires were generated with immunoSEQ multiplex PCR, while TCRdb's copy carries only in-frame clones and drops some. The table records around 41,000 clones, 82% of them present only once. At the end of about 9 days of culture, CD4+ T cells were isolated. The starting material was CD4+ T cells from PBMCs cultured without peptide, obtained before COVID-19 vaccination. The receptors originated from a human donor who received a COVID-19 vaccine.

The gene calls are TRBV6-1 and TRBJ2-7; D is uncertain. This CDR3 contains 16 residues. From germline, CDR1 is MNHNS and CDR2 SASEGT. V gave up 0 bases and J gave up 0 bases, with 12 bases separating them. The CDR3 is CASSEASVTGSYEQYV. In DNA, the CDR3 is TGTGCCAGCAGTGAAGCTTCCGTAACCGGCTCCTACGAGCAGTACGTC.

V and J are TRBV19 and TRBJ2-1, with 10 bases aligning to TRBD1. V shed 7 bases, J shed 6 bases, and the junction held 9 bases outside the gene matches. Germline lookup yields CDR1 LNHDA and CDR2 SQIVND (reference sequence). The CDR3 consists of 15 residues. CDR3 amino acids: CASTMRGQGSNEQFF. The CDR3 DNA sequence: TGTGCCAGTACCATGCGGGGACAGGGGTCCAATGAGCAGTTCTTC.

The CDR3 sequence: CASSQDRGLSNEKLFF. The CDR3 nucleotides are TGTGCCAGTAGCCAGGACAGGGGGCTCTCTAATGAAAAACTGTTTTTT. V and J are TRBV19 and TRBJ1-4; TRBD1 matches at 11 bases. The CDR3 runs to 16 residues. With V trimmed by 6 bases and J by 3 bases, 6 bases remained unmatched. Germline V gene lookup returns CDR1 LNHDA and CDR2 SQIVND (reference sequence).

V gene TRBV6-2 or TRBV6-3 combines with J gene TRBJ2-7; possible D gene TRBD2, 6 bases. Germline CDR1 is MNHEY and CDR2 is SVGEGT. The CDR3 totals 15 residues. The V gene lost 5 bases and the J gene lost 2 bases, with 16 bases spanning the gap. CDR3 protein: CASSTPRRGTYEQYV. The CDR3 nucleotides are TGTGCCAGCAGTACACCCAGACGGGGGACCTACGAGCAGTACGTC.

The chain links TRBV5-6 to TRBJ2-2, with TRBD1 matching 9 bases. Germline loops: CDR1 SGHDT, CDR2 YYEEEE. Unmatched junction bases numbered 1, after V lost 3 bases and J lost 1 base. This CDR3 has 15 residues. CDR3 nucleotides: TGTGCCAGCAGCTGGGGACAGGGGAACACCGGGGAGCTGTTTTTT. Translation gives CASSWGQGNTGELFF.

The chain links TRBV10-3 to TRBJ2-7, with 9 positions matching TRBD1. The CDR3 has 16 residues. The V segment lost 3 bases and the J segment 6 bases; nucleotides outside the gene matches: 12. The germline V gene has CDR1 ENHRY and CDR2 SYGVKD. CDR3 coding DNA: TGTGCCATCAGTGAAAGGACAGGGGAGGGGAAGGGCGAGCAGTACGTC. Translated, it gives CAISERTGEGKGEQYV.

The V call is TRBV19, the J call TRBJ2-1; maybe TRBD2 (5 bases). From germline, CDR1 is LNHDA and CDR2 SQIVND (reference sequence). The CDR3 totals 14 residues. Trimming removed 3 bases from V and 7 bases from J, with 13 bases in between. CDR3 amino acids: CASSIWVSGNEQFF. The CDR3 bases are TGTGCCAGTAGTATTTGGGTATCGGGAAATGAGCAGTTCTTC.

CDR3 nucleotide sequence: TGTGCCAGTCAGGAAGGGACAGGGTTTTACAATGAGCAGTTCTTC. Protein: CASQEGTGFYNEQFF. This chain connects TRBV27 to TRBJ2-1; 9 nucleotides agree with TRBD1. Germline values: CDR1 MNHEY, CDR2 SMNVEV (reference sequence). CDR3 length equals 15 residues. J lost 4 bases, V lost 9 bases, and 10 bases had no gene match.

Only a few counts were recorded for this clone. This chain connects TRBV7-2 to TRBJ2-2, with TRBD2 identical over 10 bases. The CDR3 is 14 amino acids. The junction had 4 bases not matched to a gene; V was cut back by 6 bases and J by 6 bases. Germline V CDR1 and CDR2: SGHTA, FQGNSA. CDR3 in amino acids: CASSSSGGSGELFF. CDR3 DNA: TGTGCCAGCAGTAGTAGCGGGGGGTCCGGGGAGCTGTTTTTT.

This chain links TRBV2 with TRBJ2-7, with 7 bases that match TRBD1. The V gene's germline CDR1 is SNHLY and CDR2 FYNNEI. Trimming took 6 bases from V and 3 from J; bases not matched to a gene: 2. The CDR3 loop spans 12 amino acids. The CDR3 region is CASSRDSYEQYV. The DNA for the CDR3 is TGTGCCAGCAGCCGGGACAGCTACGAGCAGTACGTC.

The chain links TRBV28 to TRBJ2-3; 10 bases are a match to TRBD2. This CDR3 has 15 amino acids. The germline V gene has CDR1 MDHEN and CDR2 SYDVKM. J gave up 5 bases and V 4 bases, and 6 bases lay outside the gene matches. The CDR3 region has the DNA TGTGCCAGCAGTTCCCTAGCGGGGGCCTTAGATACGCAGTATTTT. It codes for CASSSLAGALDTQYF.

The rearrangement links TRBV5-5 to TRBJ2-2; D ambiguous. This CDR3 is built from 14 residues. The ends were cut back, 0 bases at V and 1 base at J, with 4 bases in the middle. Germline lookup yields CDR1 SGHKS and CDR2 YYEKEE (reference sequence). The CDR3 protein is CASSLVLNTGELFF. Written as DNA, the CDR3 is TGTGCCAGCAGCTTGGTATTGAACACCGGGGAGCTGTTTTTT.

The rearrangement uses TRBV5-1 and TRBJ2-1; 10 bases are shared with TRBD2. Germline V gene sequence: CDR1 SGHRS, CDR2 YFSETQ. The CDR3 runs 16 residues. J lost 0 bases, V lost 3 bases, and 3 bases had no gene match. This CDR3 is CASSSSGGSSYNEQFF. DNA for the CDR3: TGCGCCAGCAGCTCTAGCGGGGGTAGCTCCTACAATGAGCAGTTCTTC.

This clone has just one count. V is TRBV30 and J is TRBJ2-2, with D possibly TRBD1 on 5 matching bases. Trimming removed 2 bases at V and 1 base at J, with 14 bases between. CDR3 length: 16 residues. Germline V lookup: CDR1 GTSNPN, CDR2 SVGIG (reference sequence). The CDR3 here is CAWSHSRTLNTGELFF. For the CDR3, the DNA is TGTGCCTGGAGTCACTCCCGGACACTGAACACCGGGGAGCTGTTTTTT.

The chain uses TRBV6-5 and TRBJ1-3; D is unclear. This CDR3 is 14 amino acids long. The germline gives CDR1 MNHEY, CDR2 SVGAGI. V was clipped by 6 bases and J by 0 bases, with 9 bases between them. The CDR3 reads CASRPAYSGNTIYF. The CDR3 DNA is TGTGCCAGCAGGCCGGCCTACTCTGGAAACACCATATATTTT.

The V call is TRBV2, the J call TRBJ2-3; D not certain. Trimming left V 4 bases short and J 3 bases short, with 11 bases between. This CDR3 region has 14 residues. Germline V CDR1 and CDR2: SNHLY, FYNNEI. DNA for the CDR3: TGTGCCAGCAGTGGAAAGCGAGCGACAGATACGCAGTATTTT. Translating gives CASSGKRATDTQYF.

The V gene is TRBV29-1, the J gene TRBJ2-5; D is uncertain. CDR1 is SQVTM, CDR2 ANQGSEA, per germline. CDR3 length equals 16 residues. V lost 6 bases to trimming and J lost 4 bases, with 24 bases between them. CDR3 residues: CSVDTQRARSRETQYF. CDR3 coding DNA: TGCAGCGTCGATACCCAAAGGGCAAGATCTAGAGAGACCCAGTACTTC.

The chain has TRBV3-1 (or the pseudogene TRBV3-2) and TRBJ1-5; D is uncertain. The V gene lost 4 bases and the J gene lost 5 bases, with 12 bases spanning the gap. CDR1 and CDR2 (germline): LGHDT, YNNKEL (reference sequence). This CDR3 is 14 amino acids long. Here the CDR3 DNA reads TGTGCCAGCAGCCCCCGGACGGGCCATCAGCCCCAGCATTTT. Amino acid sequence: CASSPRTGHQPQHF.

This chain connects TRBV9 to TRBJ2-5; 10 bases line up with TRBD2. This CDR3 is built from 17 residues. Germline CDR1 SGDLS, CDR2 YYNGEE. V shed 0 bases and J 2 bases; nucleotides not matched to a gene: 7. The CDR3 bases are TGTGCCAGCAGCGTAGGGGGGCTAGCGGGGGTTCAAGAGACCCAGTACTTC. Translation gives CASSVGGLAGVQETQYF.

This clone has just a few counts. V usage is TRBV18 and J usage is TRBJ2-3, with 10 bases fitting TRBD1. CDR1 and CDR2 (germline): KGHSH, LQKENI. The CDR3 contains 15 residues. Trimming removed 6 bases from V and 3 bases from J; junction bases left unmatched: 6. CDR3 in DNA: TGTGCCAGCTCGTCCCCGGGACAGGGGACAGATACGCAGTATTTT. Translated, it gives CASSSPGQGTDTQYF.

This chain links TRBV6-6 with TRBJ2-3; D gene unclear. Trimming removed 4 bases at V and 3 bases at J, with 14 bases between. Germline V gene sequence: CDR1 MNHNY, CDR2 SVGAGI (reference sequence). The CDR3 is 15 residues long. DNA of the CDR3: TGTGCCAGCAGTTTCCCAGAATCCGGTACAGATACGCAGTATTTT. This gives the protein CASSFPESGTDTQYF.

The chain recombines TRBV6-1 with TRBJ1-4, with TRBD1 matching over 7 bases. This CDR3 is 13 amino acids long. Germline values: CDR1 MNHNS, CDR2 SASEGT. V was clipped by 3 bases and J by 10 bases; unmatched bases: 5. CDR3 protein: CASSDLQGRKLFF. The CDR3 DNA sequence: TGTGCCAGCAGTGACCTACAGGGGAGAAAACTGTTTTTT.

The rearrangement joins TRBV24-1 to TRBJ2-1; either TRBD1 or TRBD2 may supply D (6 bases each). The CDR3 is 15 amino acids. V lost 5 bases and J 3 bases, leaving 13 bases between the germline ends. CDR1 and CDR2 from the germline V gene are KGHDR and SFDVKD. The CDR3 nucleotides are TGTGCCACCAGTGTAAGGGGGGCGAGCTACAATGAGCAGTTCTTC. It encodes CATSVRGASYNEQFF.

This chain joins TRBV5-1 and TRBJ2-2, with D hard to call. V dropped 4 bases and J dropped 1 base, with 11 bases sitting between them. Germline V gene lookup returns CDR1 SGHRS and CDR2 YFSETQ. There are 15 residues in the CDR3. As DNA, the CDR3 is TGCGCCAGCAGCCCGCCAACACTGAACACCGGGGAGCTGTTTTTT. Translated, it gives CASSPPTLNTGELFF.

V gene TRBV6-5 combines with J gene TRBJ2-3, with 8 positions matching TRBD1. V gave up 6 bases and J gave up 4 bases; unmatched junction bases: 9. The CDR3 is 15 residues long. The germline V gene has CDR1 MNHEY and CDR2 SVGAGI. The CDR3 DNA reads TGTGCCAGCAGGACCCCTGGACAGGGACCAGATACGCAGTATTTT. This sequence encodes CASRTPGQGPDTQYF.

J is TRBJ2-5 and V is TRBV10-1; D is ambiguous. The CDR3 runs to 13 residues. CDR1 is WNHNN and CDR2 is SYGVQD in the germline V gene (reference sequence). V gave up 5 bases and J gave up 5 bases, with 12 bases separating them. The CDR3 sequence: CASSLRVGETQYF. The CDR3 DNA is TGCGCCAGCAGTCTTAGGGTGGGGGAGACCCAGTACTTC.

The V gene is TRBV15, the J gene TRBJ1-5, with D possibly being TRBD1 (5 bases). Between the trimmed V and J ends, which lost 4 bases and 3 bases, there was a span of 13 bases. This CDR3 region has 15 residues. Germline assignment: CDR1 LNHNV and CDR2 YYDKDF (reference sequence). CDR3 in DNA: TGTGCCACCAGCAAAGGGCAGGGTAACAATCAGCCCCAGCATTTT. This codes for CATSKGQGNNQPQHF.

The chain carries TRBV4-3 and TRBJ1-4; D unclear. Germline CDR1 and CDR2: LGHNA and YSLEER. The CDR3 is 16 amino acids. V lost 0 bases to trimming and J lost 4 bases, with 12 bases between them. CDR3 nucleotide sequence: TGCGCCAGCAGCCAAGAAATGGGCGGCCTTAATGAAAAACTGTTTTTT. Residues: CASSQEMGGLNEKLFF.

V is TRBV3-1 (or the pseudogene TRBV3-2) and J is TRBJ2-3, with TRBD2 matching 12 bases. CDR3 length: 17 residues. Germline V gene lookup returns CDR1 LGHDT and CDR2 YNNKEL (reference sequence). J gave up 4 bases and V 1 base, and 6 bases lay outside the gene matches. CDR3 sequence: CASSQGLAGGPADTQYF. The CDR3 region has the DNA TGTGCCAGCAGCCAAGGGCTAGCGGGGGGGCCGGCAGATACGCAGTATTTT.

The sample holds a few counts of this clone. The rearrangement joins TRBV2 to TRBJ1-1; D not certain. The CDR3 consists of 13 residues. Germline assignment: CDR1 SNHLY and CDR2 FYNNEI. V was trimmed by 11 bases and J by 1 base, leaving 14 bases between them. Written as DNA, the CDR3 is TGTGCCGCGGAACTAACGAGGAACACTGAAGCTTTCTTT. This codes for CAAELTRNTEAFF.

This clone was counted between two and nine times. The chain carries TRBV7-3 and TRBJ2-5; D remains ambiguous. Germline V gene data show CDR1 as SGHTA and CDR2 as FQGTGA. Trimming removed 0 bases at V and 5 bases at J, with 4 bases between. The CDR3 has 12 amino acids. CDR3: CASSLTTETQYF. The CDR3, as DNA: TGTGCCAGCAGCTTAACGACGGAGACCCAGTACTTC.